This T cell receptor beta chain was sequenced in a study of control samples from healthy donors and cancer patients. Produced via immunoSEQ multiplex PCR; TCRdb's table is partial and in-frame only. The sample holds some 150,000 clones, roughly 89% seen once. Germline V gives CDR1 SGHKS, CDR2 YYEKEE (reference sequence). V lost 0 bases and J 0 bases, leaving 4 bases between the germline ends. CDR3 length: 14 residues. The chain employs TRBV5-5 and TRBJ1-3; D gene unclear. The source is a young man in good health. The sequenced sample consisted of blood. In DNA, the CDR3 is TGTGCCAGCAGCTTGGCAGGCTCTGGAAACACCATATATTTT. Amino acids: CASSLAGSGNTIYF.